This T cell receptor beta chain is drawn from a study of blood T cells in healthy people across ages. Combining a sample-barcoded 5' primer with a J-beta primer mix, a second PCR ran for roughly 6 to 12 cycles. MiXCR, run by TCRdb on the 5' RACE reads, gives a single entry per CDR3 protein. The sample has 1 million or so distinct CDR3 sequences; about 25% are singletons. Another study also made use of these data, one on T cells of mothers and their children.

Sequencing was performed on blood. This TCR was sampled from a girl aged 2-9 years in good health.

CDR3 loop: CSAIGTSGKGAQYF. CDR3 nucleotide sequence: TGCAGTGCAATCGGGACTAGCGGAAAAGGTGCCCAGTACTTC. The J gene is TRBJ2-1, the V gene TRBV20-1; 11 nucleotides match TRBD2. The DNA end favors TRBJ2-5, so the J call may be wrong. The CDR3 is 14 amino acids. Per the germline V gene, CDR1 is DFQATT and CDR2 is SNEGSKA (reference sequence).